Sequencing of this T cell receptor (beta chain) was carried out in a study of neurological immune-mediated disorders. The study, taken as a whole, reports: Healthy controls had more TCR clonal expansion than multiple sclerosis, which showed the least, whereas HTLV-1-associated myelopathy showed the most. No CDR3 amino acid sequences were shared by expanded clones across subjects, suggesting private repertoires in all groups.

The authors produced cDNA by 5'RACE using 10-nucleotide random UMIs. A single run covered 15-18 subjects with over 190 million TCR-beta sequences. One entry per CDR3 protein, called by TCRdb with MiXCR from the 5' RACE reads. The repertoire holds tens of thousands of distinct CDR3 sequences, with about 13% as singletons. This clonotype was counted many times. Its antigen is unidentified. Time point of the sample: longitudinal time-point 2. The germline CDR1 and CDR2 sequences are SGHAT and FQNNGV. The CDR3 has 17 amino acids. J was trimmed by 6 bases and V by 5 bases; bases with no gene match: 12. The source is a woman in her thirties or forties in good health. This rearrangement joins TRBV11-2 to TRBJ2-5, with TRBD2 identical over 13 bases. Sequenced: PBMCs. DNA of the CDR3: TGTGCCAGCAGCCGACCGAAACGGACTAGCGGGGGAAAGACCCAGTACTTC. It yields the protein CASSRPKRTSGGKTQYF.